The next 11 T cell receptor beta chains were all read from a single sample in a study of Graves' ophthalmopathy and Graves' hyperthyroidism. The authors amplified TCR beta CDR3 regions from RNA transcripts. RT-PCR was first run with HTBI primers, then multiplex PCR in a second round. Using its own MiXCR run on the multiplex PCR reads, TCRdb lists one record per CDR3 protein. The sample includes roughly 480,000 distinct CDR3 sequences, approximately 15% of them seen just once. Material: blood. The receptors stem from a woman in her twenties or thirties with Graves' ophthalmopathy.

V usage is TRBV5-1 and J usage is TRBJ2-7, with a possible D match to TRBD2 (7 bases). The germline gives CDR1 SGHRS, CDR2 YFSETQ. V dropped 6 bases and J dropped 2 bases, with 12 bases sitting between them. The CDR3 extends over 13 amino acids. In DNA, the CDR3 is TGCGCCAGCAAGCAGGGGAGGGCCTACGAGCAGTACTTC. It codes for CASKQGRAYEQYF.

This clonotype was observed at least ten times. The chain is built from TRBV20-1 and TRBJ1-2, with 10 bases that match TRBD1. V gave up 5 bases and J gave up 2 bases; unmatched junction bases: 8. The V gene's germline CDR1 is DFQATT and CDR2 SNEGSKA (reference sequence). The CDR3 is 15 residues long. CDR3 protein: CSAGGTGAYNYGYTF. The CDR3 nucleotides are TGCAGTGCTGGGGGGACAGGGGCATACAACTATGGCTACACCTTC.

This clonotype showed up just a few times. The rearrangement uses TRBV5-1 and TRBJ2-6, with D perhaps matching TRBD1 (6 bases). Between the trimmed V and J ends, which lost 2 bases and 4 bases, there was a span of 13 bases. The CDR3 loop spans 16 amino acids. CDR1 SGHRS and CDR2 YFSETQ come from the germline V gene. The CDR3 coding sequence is TGCGCCAGCAGCTTAACAGGGACGGGCGGGGCCAACGTCCTGACTTTC. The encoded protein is CASSLTGTGGANVLTF.

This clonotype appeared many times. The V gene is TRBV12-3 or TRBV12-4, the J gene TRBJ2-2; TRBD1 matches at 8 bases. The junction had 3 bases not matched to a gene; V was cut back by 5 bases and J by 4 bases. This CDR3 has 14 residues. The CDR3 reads CASSKTGATGELFF. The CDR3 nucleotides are TGTGCCAGCAGTAAGACAGGGGCCACCGGGGAGCTGTTTTTT.

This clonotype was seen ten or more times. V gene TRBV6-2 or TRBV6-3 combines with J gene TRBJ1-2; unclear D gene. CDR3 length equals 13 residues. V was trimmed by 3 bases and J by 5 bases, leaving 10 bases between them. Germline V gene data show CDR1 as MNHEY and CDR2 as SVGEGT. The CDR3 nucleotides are TGTGCCAGCAGTTATCCCAGGACGTATGGCTACACCTTC. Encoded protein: CASSYPRTYGYTF.

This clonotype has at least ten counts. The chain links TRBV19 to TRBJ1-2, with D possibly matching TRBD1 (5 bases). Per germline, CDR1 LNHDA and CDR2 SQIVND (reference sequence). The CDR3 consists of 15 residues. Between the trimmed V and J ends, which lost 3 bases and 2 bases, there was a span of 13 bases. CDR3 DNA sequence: TGTGCCAGTAGTATGGATAAGGGGACCAACTATGGCTACACCTTC. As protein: CASSMDKGTNYGYTF. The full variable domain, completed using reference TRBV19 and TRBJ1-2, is DGGITQSPKYLFRKEGQNVTLSCEQNLNHDAMYWYRQDPGQGLRLIYYSQIVNDFQKGDIAEGYSVSREKKESFPLTVTSAQKNPTAFYLCASSMDKGTNYGYTFGSGTRLTVV.

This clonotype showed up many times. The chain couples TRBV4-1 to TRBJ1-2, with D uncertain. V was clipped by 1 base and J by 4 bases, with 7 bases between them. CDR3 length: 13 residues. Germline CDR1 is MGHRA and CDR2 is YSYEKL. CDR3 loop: CASSQGTLYGYTF. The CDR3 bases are TGCGCCAGCAGCCAAGGCACCCTCTATGGCTACACCTTC.

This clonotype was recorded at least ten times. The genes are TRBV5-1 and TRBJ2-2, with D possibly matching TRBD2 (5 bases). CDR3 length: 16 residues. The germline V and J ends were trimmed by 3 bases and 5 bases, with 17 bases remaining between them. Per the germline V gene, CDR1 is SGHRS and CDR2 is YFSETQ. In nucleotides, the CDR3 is TGCGCCAGCAGCTCGGAGGCGGGTTTTAGGACCGGGGAGCTGTTTTTT. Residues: CASSSEAGFRTGELFF. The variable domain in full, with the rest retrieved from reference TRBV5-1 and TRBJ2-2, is KAGVTQTPRYLIKTRGQQVTLSCSPISGHRSVSWYQQTPGQGLQFLFEYFSETQRNKGNFPGRFSGRQFSNSRSEMNVSTLELGDSALYLCASSSEAGFRTGELFFGEGSRLTVL.

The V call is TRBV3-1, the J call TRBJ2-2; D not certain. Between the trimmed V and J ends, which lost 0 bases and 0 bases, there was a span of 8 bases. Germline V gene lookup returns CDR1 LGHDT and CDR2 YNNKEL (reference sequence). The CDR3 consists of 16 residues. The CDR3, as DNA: TGTGCCAGCAGCCAAGAATGGTTTTCGAACACCGGGGAGCTGTTTTTT. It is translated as CASSQEWFSNTGELFF.

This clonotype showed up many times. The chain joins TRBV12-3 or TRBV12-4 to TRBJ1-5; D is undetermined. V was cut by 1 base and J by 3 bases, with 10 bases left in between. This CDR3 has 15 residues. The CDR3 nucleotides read TGTGCCAGCAGTTTAGGATGGCAGGTCAATCAGCCCCAGCATTTT. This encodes CASSLGWQVNQPQHF.

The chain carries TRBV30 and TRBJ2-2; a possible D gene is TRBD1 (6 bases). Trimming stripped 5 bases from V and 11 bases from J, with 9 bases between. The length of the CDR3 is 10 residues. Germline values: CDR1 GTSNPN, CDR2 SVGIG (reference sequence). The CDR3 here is CAWAGTELFF. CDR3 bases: TGTGCCTGGGCCGGGACAGAGCTGTTTTTT.